This T cell receptor (beta chain) is drawn from a study of T cell responses to AZD1222 COVID-19 vaccine. Study as a whole: Pooling was applied to second doses at about 4 or about 12 weeks. Study results and limitations: Sampling captured repertoires only after the peak T cell response.

In the case of this clone: Its antigen is as yet unknown.

The CDR3 sequence is 14 residues long. Trimming pared 1 base from V and 6 bases from J, leaving 10 bases between. The germline V gene has CDR1 MDHEN and CDR2 SYDVKM. The assay was immunoSEQ multiplex PCR, and TCRdb's table has in-frame clones only and misses some. The data hold fewer than 110,000 clones, with about 82% observed a single time. This specimen consisted of peripheral blood, obtained on day 0 of AZD1222 vaccination. The rearrangement links TRBV28 to TRBJ1-5; a possible D gene is TRBD1 (5 bases). This TCR came from an adult in good health. This CDR3 is CASSLSGRTQPQHF. CDR3 bases: TGTGCCAGCAGTTTATCGGGGCGCACTCAGCCCCAGCATTTT. Looking up the rest from reference TRBV28 and TRBJ1-5 gives the full variable domain: DVKVTQSSRYLVKRTGEKVFLECVQDMDHENMFWYRQDPGLGLRLIYFSYDVKMKEKGDIPEGYSVSREKKERFSLILESASTNQTSMYLCASSLSGRTQPQHFGDGTRLSIL.